This is a list of T cell receptor beta chains from one sample in a study of shared clonotypes between healthy human individuals. The data were produced by immunoSEQ multiplex PCR, yet TCRdb's version contains in-frame clones alone and is incomplete. Here the sample spans a few million clones, approximately 93% being singletons. The sequencing sample was made of naive CD4+ T cells from PBMCs. The receptor source for this set is a man younger than 35 in good health. Some clones in this sample may be carry-over from other donors' samples. Both conserved end residues are part of each CDR3. The order of the fields is D gene, J gene, clone size, V gene, CDR3 protein. The D gene is left open where the match is weak. Only some rows state a clone size, as once, few, many or a class for expanded clones.

>NA|TRBJ1-5|NA|TRBV11-2
CASSLGMGGWQPQHF
>NA|TRBJ2-7|NA|TRBV7-6
CASSLDWDYEQYF
>NA|TRBJ2-1|NA|TRBV28
CATLDQPSYNEQFF
>NA|TRBJ2-2|NA|TRBV11-3
CASSQNGELFF
>NA|TRBJ2-7|NA|TRBV2
CASSDRRSYAGDPTIPYYEQYF
>TRBD1|TRBJ1-1|NA|TRBV5-1
CASKGQTNTEAFF
>TRBD1|TRBJ1-4|NA|TRBV7-8
CASSIGQDEKLFF
>TRBD2|TRBJ2-3|NA|TRBV7-9
CASSSPTSRVTDTQYF
>NA|TRBJ1-2|NA|TRBV29-1
CSVAGVGYGYTF
>NA|TRBJ2-7|NA|TRBV6-1
CASRPQGASNEQYF
>NA|TRBJ1-5|NA|TRBV9
CASSVGDQPQHF
>NA|TRBJ2-7|NA|TRBV5-1
CASSGAGTLSSYEQYF
>NA|TRBJ1-1|NA|TRBV5-1
CASSLAGFTEAFF
>NA|TRBJ2-6|few|TRBV7-3
CASSSGLSGGANVLTF
>NA|TRBJ1-6|NA|TRBV30
CAWVDRYNSPLHF
>NA|TRBJ1-1|NA|TRBV6-6
CASSYLGSGNTEAFF
>NA|TRBJ2-5|NA|TRBV5-1
CASSSGAQIAETQYF
>TRBD1|TRBJ2-5|NA|TRBV9
CASSTNTGVQETQYF
>NA|TRBJ1-2|NA|TRBV10-3
CAISLKVTQWNYGYTF
>NA|TRBJ2-5|NA|TRBV7-9
CASSRGTGEETQYF
>NA|TRBJ2-7|NA|TRBV18
CASSPPGRGSSYEQYF
>NA|TRBJ1-1|NA|TRBV7-3
CASSLIGGNTEAFF
>NA|TRBJ2-7|NA|TRBV27
CASSLSGGRLSSYEQYF
>NA|TRBJ2-2|NA|TRBV18
CASSPSPGTTGELFF
>NA|TRBJ2-7|NA|TRBV9
CASSVGGSADYEQYF
>NA|TRBJ1-2|NA|TRBV29-1
CSVVLVIRAEGYTF
>NA|TRBJ1-3|NA|TRBV7-2
CASSLGGAGNTIYF
>NA|TRBJ1-2|NA|TRBV28
CASSSPPGPNFYGYTF
>NA|TRBJ1-4|NA|TRBV9
CASSVDLGGREKLFF
>NA|TRBJ2-7|once|TRBV13
CASRPGLFYEQYF
>NA|TRBJ1-1|NA|TRBV6-5
CASSRPGPNTEAFF
>NA|TRBJ1-1|few|TRBV20-1
CRLAGNTEAFF
>NA|TRBJ1-6|NA|TRBV30
CAWSGRHSPLHF
>TRBD1|TRBJ1-2|NA|TRBV2
CASSGSGGVGYTF
>NA|TRBJ2-1|NA|TRBV25-1
CASSALGFNEQFF
>NA|TRBJ2-2|NA|TRBV25-1
CASSPTGGGGELFF
>NA|TRBJ2-4|NA|TRBV5-5
CASGKKGDGRNIQYF
>NA|TRBJ2-1|NA|TRBV6-1
CASSSSGRYNEQFF
>TRBD1|TRBJ1-1|NA|TRBV7-9
CASSWADRVEAFF
>NA|TRBJ2-7|NA|TRBV6-5
CATSGHTYEQYF
>NA|TRBJ2-5|NA|TRBV27
CASSRGDGQETQYF
>NA|TRBJ2-2|NA|TRBV4-2
CASSLIDRGGTGELFF
>NA|TRBJ2-5|NA|TRBV28
CASTADETQYF
>NA|TRBJ2-3|NA|TRBV5-1
CASSLSSPDTQYF
>NA|TRBJ2-5|NA|TRBV27
CASTWSGGETQYF
>TRBD1|TRBJ2-7|NA|TRBV4-1
CASSIRQGSSYEQYF
>TRBD1|TRBJ2-3|NA|TRBV6-1
CASRARTGDTDTQYF
>NA|TRBJ1-2|NA|TRBV15
CATSRGSNRGYTF
>TRBD1|TRBJ2-7|NA|TRBV6-5
CASTSGQVKGEQYF
>NA|TRBJ1-5|NA|TRBV9
CASSVEQGGQPQHF
>TRBD2|TRBJ2-1|NA|TRBV7-7
CASSLVGLGNEQFF
>NA|TRBJ2-1|NA|TRBV12-5
CASGLGQGVEQFF
>NA|TRBJ1-5|NA|TRBV6-1
CASSAGRVGNQPQHF
>TRBD2|TRBJ2-7|NA|TRBV9
CASGYLAGSEQYF
>TRBD1|TRBJ1-1|NA|TRBV30
CAWSRRDRAGRTEAFF
>NA|TRBJ2-5|NA|TRBV11-2
CASSLWQTETQYF
>NA|TRBJ1-2|NA|TRBV19
CASSRVLERERTF